The next 30 T cell receptor beta chains were all read from a single sample in a study of blood T cell repertoires in COVID-19. Here immunoSEQ multiplex PCR was the method, and the copy in TCRdb shows in-frame clones only, minus some. This sample has about 400,000 clones; approximately 91% occur once, and the top ten carry 2% to 2.5%. Sequencing input: PBMCs or T cells enriched from blood (not recorded which). These receptors were obtained from a woman aged 40 to 50 with acute COVID-19.

This clone has just one count. The chain uses TRBV7-9 and TRBJ2-3; no clear D. Germline V gene lookup returns CDR1 SEHNR and CDR2 FQNEAQ (reference sequence). CDR3 length: 12 amino acids. Trimming stripped 5 bases from V and 6 bases from J, with 9 bases between. CDR3 region: CASSPARDTQYF. The CDR3 DNA reads TGTGCCAGCAGCCCGGCTAGGGATACGCAGTATTTT.

The chain has TRBV30 and TRBJ1-3; D gene uncertain. Germline values: CDR1 GTSNPN, CDR2 SVGIG (reference sequence). The CDR3 has 15 residues. Trimming shortened V by 1 base and J by 0 bases, and 10 bases separated the two germline ends. CDR3 DNA sequence: TGTGCCTGGAGTGCCCGGGGTGGCTCTGGAAACACCATATATTTT. Encoded protein: CAWSARGGSGNTIYF.

V and J are TRBV19 and TRBJ2-2; TRBD2 agrees at 9 bases. The germline gives CDR1 LNHDA, CDR2 SQIVND (reference sequence). Losses at the gene ends were 8 bases for V and 6 bases for J; bases not matched to a gene: 4. The CDR3 is 13 residues long. CDR3 in amino acids: CASYQRGAGELFF. In DNA, the CDR3 is TGTGCCAGTTATCAGCGGGGGGCCGGGGAGCTGTTTTTT. Full variable domain (outside the CDR3, taken from reference TRBV19 and TRBJ2-2): DGGITQSPKYLFRKEGQNVTLSCEQNLNHDAMYWYRQDPGQGLRLIYYSQIVNDFQKGDIAEGYSVSREKKESFPLTVTSAQKNPTAFYLCASYQRGAGELFFGEGSRLTVL.

The chain couples TRBV19 to TRBJ1-1, with 9 bases aligning to TRBD1. In germline, CDR1 is LNHDA, CDR2 SQIVND (reference sequence). The V gene end was trimmed by 6 bases and the J gene end by 3 bases; junction bases not matched to a gene: 8. This CDR3 has 15 residues. The CDR3: CASRDRGGVDTEAFF. The CDR3 DNA is TGTGCCAGTAGAGACAGGGGGGGAGTGGACACTGAAGCTTTCTTT.

Details on this clone: Other DNA sequences from this sample encode an identical CDR3 as well. The chain links TRBV7-2 to TRBJ1-3, with 7 bases identical to TRBD1. In germline, CDR1 is SGHTA, CDR2 FQGNSA. The CDR3 runs 15 residues. With 1 base clipped from V and 2 bases from J, the junction kept 2 bases outside the gene matches. The CDR3 DNA reads as TGTGCCAGCAGCTTAGTTGGGACAGCTGGAAACACCATATATTTT. Translation gives CASSLVGTAGNTIYF.

This chain uses TRBV23-1 with TRBJ2-7, with D tentatively TRBD1 (6 bases). The J call is in doubt because the DNA end fits TRBJ2-5 better. TRBV23-1 is recorded as an ORF, its role being uncertain. The CDR3 is made up of 15 amino acids. CDR3 nucleotide sequence: TGCGCCAGCAGTCAAACTCGACAGGCTCAAGAGACCCAGTACTTC. It yields the protein CASSQTRQAQETQYF.

V usage is TRBV29-1 and J usage is TRBJ2-3; D is perhaps TRBD2 (5 bases). Trimming left V 1 base short and J 1 base short, with 9 bases between. CDR1 SQVTM and CDR2 ANQGSEA come from the germline V gene. This CDR3 has 14 residues. DNA of the CDR3: TGCAGCGTTGAAGTCGTGAGGGGCACAGATACGCAGTATTTT. This translates into CSVEVVRGTDTQYF.

The gene calls are TRBV2 and TRBJ1-1; possibly TRBD1 for D (5 bases). The germline CDR1 and CDR2 sequences are SNHLY and FYNNEI. V was pared by 6 bases and J by 3 bases, with 11 bases between. The CDR3 loop spans 13 amino acids. In DNA form, the CDR3 reads TGTGCCAGCAGGGCAGGGTACGACACTGAAGCTTTCTTT. This encodes CASRAGYDTEAFF. Combining the CDR3 with reference TRBV2 and TRBJ1-1 gives the whole variable domain EPEVTQTPSHQVTQMGQEVILRCVPISNHLYFYWYRQILGQKVEFLVSFYNNEISEKSEIFDDQFSVERPDGSNFTLKIRSTKLEDSAMYFCASRAGYDTEAFFGQGTRLTVV.

This clone has a single count. The genes are TRBV30 and TRBJ1-6; 7 nucleotides align to TRBD1. The V segment lost 8 bases and the J segment 4 bases; nucleotides outside the gene matches: 2. This CDR3 spans 12 amino acids. Germline CDR1 is GTSNPN and CDR2 is SVGIG (reference sequence). CDR3 amino acids: CAGTEYNSPLHF. Written as DNA, the CDR3 is TGTGCCGGGACAGAATATAATTCACCCCTCCACTTT.

This chain joins TRBV7-9 and TRBJ1-2; 8 bases match TRBD1. Looked up from germline, CDR1 is SEHNR and CDR2 is FQNEAQ (reference sequence). This CDR3 contains 14 residues. V shed 6 bases and J 6 bases; nucleotides not matched to a gene: 9. CDR3 in DNA: TGTGCCAGCAGAGTAGAGGACAGGGTGGATGGCTACACCTTC. It yields the protein CASRVEDRVDGYTF.

V gene TRBV7-8 combines with J gene TRBJ1-1, with a tentative D call TRBD1 (6 bases). This CDR3 has 14 residues. Germline V gives CDR1 SGHVS, CDR2 FQNEAQ. V lost 1 base and J lost 4, with 10 bases in between. The CDR3 DNA reads as TGTGCCAGCAGCTTAGGCCAGGGGCCCACTGAAGCTTTCTTT. Its translation is CASSLGQGPTEAFF.

Only one count was recorded for this clone. This sequence joins TRBV13 and TRBJ1-3; TRBD1 matches at 7 bases. V dropped 6 bases and J dropped 3; count of bases not matched to a gene: 8. The CDR3 spans 15 residues. Germline V gene lookup returns CDR1 PRHDT and CDR2 FYEKMQ (reference sequence). The CDR3 DNA reads TGTGCCAGCAGGGGTCCGGGACAGTTTGGAAACACCATATATTTT. Its protein is CASRGPGQFGNTIYF.

This clone was seen more than once but under ten times. The chain is built from TRBV7-2 and TRBJ2-1; TRBD2 agrees at 8 bases. This CDR3 is 13 amino acids long. J was trimmed by 15 bases and V by 7 bases; bases with no gene match: 14. Germline V gene lookup returns CDR1 SGHTA and CDR2 FQGNSA. The CDR3 nucleotides are TGTGCCAGCACCCCGGGGGGGGGCCGGGTCACGTTCTTC. Protein product: CASTPGGGRVTFF. The complete variable domain, with remaining parts taken from reference TRBV7-2 and TRBJ2-1, reads GAGVSQSPSNKVTEKGKDVELRCDPISGHTALYWYRQSLGQGLEFLIYFQGNSAPDKSGLPSDRFSAERTGGSVSTLTIQRTQQEDSAVYLCASTPGGGRVTFFGPGTRLTVL.

J is TRBJ1-5 and V is TRBV24-1; unclear D gene. The CDR3 loop spans 13 amino acids. CDR1 and CDR2 (germline): KGHDR, SFDVKD. V was cut by 4 bases and J by 8 bases, with 11 bases left in between. CDR3 sequence reads: CATSDDGLEPQHF. CDR3 in DNA: TGTGCCACCAGTGACGACGGCCTAGAGCCCCAGCATTTT.

The genes are TRBV29-1 and TRBJ1-2; 7 bases align to TRBD1. This CDR3 is 14 amino acids long. The V segment lost 0 bases and the J segment 6 bases; nucleotides outside the gene matches: 7. Germline loops: CDR1 SQVTM, CDR2 ANQGSEA. The CDR3 DNA reads TGCAGCGTTGAAGAAGTAGGGGGCGCGCATGGCTACACCTTC. As protein: CSVEEVGGAHGYTF. Using reference TRBV29-1 and TRBJ1-2 for the parts outside the CDR3, the full variable domain is SAVISQKPSRDICQRGTSLTIQCQVDSQVTMMFWYRQQPGQSLTLIATANQGSEATYESGFVIDKFPISRPNLTFSTLTVSNMSPEDSSIYLCSVEEVGGAHGYTFGSGTRLTVV.

The rearrangement joins TRBV14 to TRBJ1-3; 10 bases are shared with TRBD1. The V gene end was trimmed by 3 bases and the J gene end by 0 bases; junction bases not matched to a gene: 5. Germline CDR1 and CDR2: SGHDN and FVKESK. The CDR3 length is 17 residues. For the CDR3, the DNA is TGTGCCAGCAGCCACGGACAGGGGGTGCACTCTGGAAACACCATATATTTT. Its translation is CASSHGQGVHSGNTIYF. The whole variable domain, remainder taken from reference TRBV14 and TRBJ1-3, is EAGVTQFPSHSVIEKGQTVTLRCDPISGHDNLYWYRRVMGKEIKFLLHFVKESKQDESGMPNNRFLAERTGGTYSTLKVQPAELEDSGVYFCASSHGQGVHSGNTIYFGEGSWLTVV.

The chain combines TRBV7-9 with TRBJ2-5, with TRBD2 as a possible D gene (6 bases). This CDR3 is built from 14 residues. Germline V gives CDR1 SEHNR, CDR2 FQNEAQ (reference sequence). The V end was cut by 2 bases, the J end by 5 bases, with 12 bases between. CDR3 region: CASSLNRRGETQYF. As DNA, the CDR3 is TGTGCCAGCAGCTTAAATCGACGGGGGGAGACCCAGTACTTC.

The CDR3 DNA sequence: TGTGCCAGCAGCTTGGGACAAGAGTACCAAGAGACCCAGTACTTC. Its protein product is CASSLGQEYQETQYF. The gene calls are TRBV5-4 and TRBJ2-5; D remains unclear. V lost 0 bases and J 0 bases, leaving 9 bases between the germline ends. The CDR3 has 15 residues. From germline, CDR1 is SGHNT and CDR2 YYREEE (reference sequence).

J is TRBJ1-4 and V is TRBV3-1 (or the pseudogene TRBV3-2); D gene uncertain. V dropped 4 bases and J dropped 5 bases, with 11 bases sitting between them. The CDR3 consists of 14 residues. CDR1 and CDR2 (germline): LGHDT, YNNKEL (reference sequence). The CDR3 nucleotides are TGTGCCAGCAGCCTACTAGGACCCAATGAAAAACTGTTTTTT. Protein sequence: CASSLLGPNEKLFF.

This sequence joins TRBV14 and TRBJ2-7; D gene unclear. This CDR3 has 13 residues. Trimming left V 4 bases short and J 0 bases short, with 7 bases between. CDR1 and CDR2 from the germline V gene are SGHDN and FVKESK. In DNA form, the CDR3 reads TGTGCCAGCAGCCCCCCGTACTCCTACGAGCAGTACTTC. Translating gives CASSPPYSYEQYF.

This chain joins TRBV5-1 and TRBJ1-1; 10 nucleotides line up with TRBD1. The CDR3 is made up of 16 amino acids. The V and J ends lost 0 bases and 4 bases, in that order; junction bases with no gene match: 6. The germline V gene encodes CDR1 SGHRS and CDR2 YFSETQ. CDR3 coding DNA: TGCGCCAGCAGCTTGGCGACAGGGGGCGTGGGCACTGAAGCTTTCTTT. Translated: CASSLATGGVGTEAFF.

The chain is built from TRBV7-2 and TRBJ2-1; 9 bases are a match to TRBD2. The germline CDR1 and CDR2 sequences are SGHTA and FQGNSA. The CDR3 spans 15 residues. V was pared by 5 bases and J by 2 bases, with 4 bases of the junction left unmatched. CDR3 region: CASSVGGGAYNEQFF. The DNA of the CDR3 is TGTGCCAGCAGCGTAGGCGGGGGGGCCTACAATGAGCAGTTCTTC.

J is TRBJ1-2 and V is TRBV18; 8 nucleotides agree with TRBD1. CDR3 length: 14 amino acids. Germline values: CDR1 KGHSH, CDR2 LQKENI. V lost 3 bases to trimming and J lost 4 bases; unmatched junction nucleotides: 4. The CDR3 reads CASSPGQASYGYTF. CDR3 in DNA: TGTGCCAGCTCACCGGGACAGGCCTCCTATGGCTACACCTTC.

The chain uses TRBV20-1 and TRBJ2-5; no clear D gene. The CDR3 runs to 11 residues. In germline, CDR1 is DFQATT, CDR2 SNEGSKA (reference sequence). The CDR3 is CSGSEDRTQYF. The CDR3 DNA follows: TGCAGCGGCTCAGAGGATCGGACCCAGTACTTC.

This chain links TRBV4-1 with TRBJ2-2; D unclear. The CDR3 extends over 17 amino acids. Germline CDR1 is MGHRA and CDR2 is YSYEKL. The V end was cut by 1 base, the J end by 1 base, with 13 bases between. In nucleotides, the CDR3 is TGCGCCAGCAGCCAAGTACACGGGTTTGAGAACACCGGGGAGCTGTTTTTT. This translates into CASSQVHGFENTGELFF.

J is TRBJ2-5 and V is TRBV29-1, with TRBD2 matching 14 bases. Trimming cost V 0 bases and J 3 bases; bases outside gene matches: 6. The germline V gene has CDR1 SQVTM and CDR2 ANQGSEA. This CDR3 comprises 17 residues. The CDR3 coding sequence is TGCAGCGTTGAAGATCCTAAGACTAGCGGGGGGGAAGAGACCCAGTACTTC. Residues: CSVEDPKTSGGEETQYF.

The V call is TRBV4-1, the J call TRBJ2-7; TRBD2 aligns across 7 bases. Germline CDR1 is MGHRA and CDR2 is YSYEKL. The CDR3 runs 14 residues. V was clipped by 2 bases and J by 2 bases; unmatched bases: 3. The CDR3, as DNA: TGCGCCAGCAGCCAACCCGGGGGGACCTACGAGCAGTACTTC. Translating gives CASSQPGGTYEQYF.

The chain is built from TRBV7-9 and TRBJ2-5, with 11 bases aligning to TRBD1. The germline V gene has CDR1 SEHNR and CDR2 FQNEAQ (reference sequence). The ends lost 3 bases at V and 5 bases at J; junction bases unmatched: 5. The CDR3 totals 15 residues. DNA for the CDR3: TGTGCCAGCAGCTTCGGACAGGGGGCCGGGGAGACCCAGTACTTC. It is translated as CASSFGQGAGETQYF.

The V and J genes are TRBV9 and TRBJ1-1; D is unresolved. This CDR3 is built from 13 residues. Germline values: CDR1 SGDLS, CDR2 YYNGEE. Trimming took off 0 bases at V and 0 bases at J, with 3 bases between the two ends. The CDR3 nucleotides read TGTGCCAGCAGCGTAGGTATGAACACTGAAGCTTTCTTT. Encoded protein: CASSVGMNTEAFF.

This rearrangement joins TRBV2 to TRBJ2-7, with a possible D match to TRBD2 (5 bases). Trimming stripped 0 bases from V and 4 bases from J, with 13 bases between. This CDR3 spans 15 amino acids. Germline V gene sequence: CDR1 SNHLY, CDR2 FYNNEI. CDR3 in amino acids: CASSEASGLGYEQYF. CDR3 nucleotide sequence: TGTGCCAGCAGTGAAGCGAGCGGTTTGGGGTACGAGCAGTACTTC.